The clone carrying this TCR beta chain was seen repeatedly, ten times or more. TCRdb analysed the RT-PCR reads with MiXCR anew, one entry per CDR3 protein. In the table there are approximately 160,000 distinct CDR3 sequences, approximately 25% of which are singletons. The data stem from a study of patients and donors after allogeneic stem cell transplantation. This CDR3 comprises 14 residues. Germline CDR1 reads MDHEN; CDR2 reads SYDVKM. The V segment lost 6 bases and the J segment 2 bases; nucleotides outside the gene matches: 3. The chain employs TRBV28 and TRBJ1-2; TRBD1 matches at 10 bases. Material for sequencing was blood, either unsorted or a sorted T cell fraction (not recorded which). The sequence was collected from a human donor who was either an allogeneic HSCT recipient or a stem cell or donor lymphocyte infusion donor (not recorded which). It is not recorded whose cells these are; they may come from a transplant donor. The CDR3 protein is CASRTGQGNYGYTF. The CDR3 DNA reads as TGTGCCAGCAGGACGGGACAGGGGAACTATGGCTACACCTTC.